Listed below are T cell receptor beta chains from one sample, sequenced in a study of CD8 T cells in Susac syndrome. TCRdb recomputed calls from the immunoSEQ multiplex PCR reads with MiXCR, one row per CDR3 protein. The sample holds about 130,000 distinct CDR3 sequences; 90% to 95% are singletons and the top ten take more than 0.09%. Sequencing input: CD4+ T cells from PBMCs. The receptors come from a human donor in good health. Both conserved end residues are trimmed from each CDR3. D genes are given only for firm matches.

V	J	D	CDR3
TRBV27	TRBJ2-7	TRBD1	ASSLRGGYYEQY
TRBV29-1	TRBJ2-1	TRBD1	SVRTGISSYNEQF
TRBV24-1	TRBJ2-3	TRBD1	ATSDPPGQGSDTQY
TRBV20-1	TRBJ2-7	-	SATTTPGVAPYEQY
TRBV3-1	TRBJ2-1	-	ASSQAGYYNEQF
TRBV7-9	TRBJ2-3	-	ASSSASGTDTQY
TRBV5-4	TRBJ2-7	-	ASSKGGVYYEQY
TRBV6-1	TRBJ2-7	-	ASSDGVYEQY
TRBV12-3/TRBV12-4	TRBJ2-3	-	ASSQSRITSTDTQY
TRBV19	TRBJ1-2	-	ASTSERIYGYT
TRBV5-8	TRBJ2-3	-	ASSLEKGKNTDTQY
TRBV28	TRBJ1-5	-	ASRTPGGNQPQH
TRBV5-1	TRBJ2-5	-	ASSLTPGLREETQY
TRBV3-1	TRBJ2-2	TRBD2	ASSQGLREWAGELF
TRBV6-1	TRBJ2-5	TRBD2	ASSEGLASKTQY
TRBV5-1	TRBJ2-3	-	ASSFSIRHLFPSSTDTQY
TRBV24-1	TRBJ1-5	-	ATTDKNSNQPQH
TRBV5-6	TRBJ2-1	TRBD2	ASSHLAGFTAGYNEQF
TRBV7-2	TRBJ2-3	-	ASKVSWLTDTQY
TRBV27	TRBJ2-7	-	ASSRETGHRIYEQY
TRBV7-9	TRBJ2-7	TRBD2	ASSLDSGGRMRAYEQY
TRBV7-6	TRBJ1-5	-	ASSLERRGREPQH
TRBV2	TRBJ2-1	TRBD1	ASSPGTEIFEQF
TRBV27	TRBJ1-5	-	ASSGGVNQPQH
TRBV18	TRBJ2-1	-	ASSQRTTDEQF
TRBV28	TRBJ1-3	-	ASSLPVGTGNTIY
TRBV18	TRBJ1-1	-	ASRGDLGGRTEAF
TRBV19	TRBJ2-1	-	ASSFQSFYNEQF
TRBV20-1	TRBJ2-7	TRBD1	SARAGQGKGPEQY
TRBV20-1	TRBJ1-2	-	SAPSDGRTGGYT
TRBV12-3/TRBV12-4	TRBJ1-1	TRBD1	ASNPTGISTEAF
TRBV12-3/TRBV12-4	TRBJ1-1	-	ASSLSYLGTEAF
TRBV5-1	TRBJ2-5	-	ASSLMASQETQY
TRBV18	TRBJ1-2	-	ASSPDSTYGYT
TRBV5-1	TRBJ2-1	-	ASSLEVRGNNEQF
TRBV3-1	TRBJ2-7	TRBD2	ASSHLTGGTRTHYEQY
TRBV7-8	TRBJ2-7	-	ASSRAQGVAYEQY
TRBV3-1	TRBJ1-2	-	ASCQGGVNYGYT
TRBV7-9	TRBJ2-2	TRBD1	ASSPPGTANTGELF
TRBV2	TRBJ2-2	-	ASREQTGELF
TRBV29-1	TRBJ2-7	-	SYTQRGYEQY
TRBV27	TRBJ2-4	-	ASSGGYGNIQY
TRBV20-1	TRBJ1-1	TRBD1	SAPAQGTGEAF
TRBV2	TRBJ2-3	-	ASSEDTQY
TRBV6-2/TRBV6-3	TRBJ2-5	TRBD2	ASSIRGRAQETQY
TRBV12-3/TRBV12-4	TRBJ2-3	-	ASSPVGRGDTQY
TRBV5-6	TRBJ2-5	TRBD2	ASSPGGEETQY